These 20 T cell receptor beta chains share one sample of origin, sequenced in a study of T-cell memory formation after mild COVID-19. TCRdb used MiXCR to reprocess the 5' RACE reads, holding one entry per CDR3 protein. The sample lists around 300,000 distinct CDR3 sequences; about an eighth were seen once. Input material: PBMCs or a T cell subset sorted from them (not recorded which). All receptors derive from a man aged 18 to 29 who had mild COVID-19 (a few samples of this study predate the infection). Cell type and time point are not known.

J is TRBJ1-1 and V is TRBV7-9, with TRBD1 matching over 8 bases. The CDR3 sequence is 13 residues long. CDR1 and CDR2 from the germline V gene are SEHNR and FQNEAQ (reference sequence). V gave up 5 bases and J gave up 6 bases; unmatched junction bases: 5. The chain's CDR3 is CASSLLDRAEAFF. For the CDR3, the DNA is TGTGCCAGCAGCCTGCTGGACAGGGCTGAAGCTTTCTTT. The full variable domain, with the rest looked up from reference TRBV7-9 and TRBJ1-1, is DTGVSQNPRHKITKRGQNVTFRCDPISEHNRLYWYRQTLGQGPEFLTYFQNEAQLEKSRLLSDRFSAERPKGSFSTLEIQRTEQGDSAMYLCASSLLDRAEAFFGQGTRLTVV.

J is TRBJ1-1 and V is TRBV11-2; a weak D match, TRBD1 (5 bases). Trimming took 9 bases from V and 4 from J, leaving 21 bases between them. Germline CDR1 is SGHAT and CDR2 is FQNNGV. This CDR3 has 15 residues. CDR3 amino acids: CASWELAGRITEAFF. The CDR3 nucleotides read TGTGCCAGTTGGGAGTTGGCAGGGAGGATCACTGAAGCTTTCTTT. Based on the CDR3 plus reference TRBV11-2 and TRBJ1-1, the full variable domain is EAGVAQSPRYKIIEKRQSVAFWCNPISGHATLYWYQQILGQGPKLLIQFQNNGVVDDSQLPKDRFSAERLKGVDSTLKIQPAKLEDSAVYLCASWELAGRITEAFFGQGTRLTVV.

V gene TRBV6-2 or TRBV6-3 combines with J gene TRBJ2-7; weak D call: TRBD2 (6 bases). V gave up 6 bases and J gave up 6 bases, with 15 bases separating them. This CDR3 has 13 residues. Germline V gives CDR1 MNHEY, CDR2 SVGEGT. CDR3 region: CASRGLIVGEQYV. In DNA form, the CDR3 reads TGTGCCAGCAGGGGACTGATTGTGGGCGAGCAGTACGTC.

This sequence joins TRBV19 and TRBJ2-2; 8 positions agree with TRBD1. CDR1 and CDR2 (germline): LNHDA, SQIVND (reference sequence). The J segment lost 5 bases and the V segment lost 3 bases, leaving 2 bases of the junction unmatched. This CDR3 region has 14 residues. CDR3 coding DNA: TGTGCCAGTAGTATTGGACAGGGAACCGGGGAGCTGTTTTTT. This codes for CASSIGQGTGELFF.

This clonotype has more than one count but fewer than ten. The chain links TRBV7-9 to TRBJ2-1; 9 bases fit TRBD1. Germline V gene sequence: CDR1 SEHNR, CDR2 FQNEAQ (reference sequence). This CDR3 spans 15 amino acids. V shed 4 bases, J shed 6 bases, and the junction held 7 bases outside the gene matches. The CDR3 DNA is TGTGCCAGCAGCTACGGACAGGGGCCTCGCAATGAGCAGTTCTTC. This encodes CASSYGQGPRNEQFF.

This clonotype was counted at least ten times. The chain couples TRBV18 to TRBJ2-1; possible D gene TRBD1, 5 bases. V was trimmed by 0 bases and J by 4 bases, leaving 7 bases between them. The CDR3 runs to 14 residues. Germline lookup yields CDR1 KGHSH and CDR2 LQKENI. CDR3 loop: CASSPPGPYNEQFF. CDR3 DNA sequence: TGTGCCAGCTCACCACCGGGGCCTTACAATGAGCAGTTCTTC.

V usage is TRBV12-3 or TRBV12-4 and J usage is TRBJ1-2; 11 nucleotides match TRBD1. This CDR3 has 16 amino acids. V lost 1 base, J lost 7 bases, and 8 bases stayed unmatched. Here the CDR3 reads CASSLGRTGGGRGYTF. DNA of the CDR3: TGTGCCAGCAGTTTAGGGAGGACAGGGGGCGGTCGTGGCTACACCTTC.

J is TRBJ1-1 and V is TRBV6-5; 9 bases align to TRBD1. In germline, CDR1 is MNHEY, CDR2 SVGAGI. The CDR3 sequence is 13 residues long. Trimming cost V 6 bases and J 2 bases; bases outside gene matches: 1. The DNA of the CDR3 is TGTGCCAGCAGAACAGGGGGCAACACTGAAGCTTTCTTT. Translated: CASRTGGNTEAFF.

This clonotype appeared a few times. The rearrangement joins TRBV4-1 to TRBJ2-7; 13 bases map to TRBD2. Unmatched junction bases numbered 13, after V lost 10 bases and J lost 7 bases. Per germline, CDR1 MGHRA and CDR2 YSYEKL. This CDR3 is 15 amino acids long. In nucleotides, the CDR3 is TGCGCCACCTCTGGGACTACTAGCGGGGGGGATGAGCAGTACTTC. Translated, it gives CATSGTTSGGDEQYF.

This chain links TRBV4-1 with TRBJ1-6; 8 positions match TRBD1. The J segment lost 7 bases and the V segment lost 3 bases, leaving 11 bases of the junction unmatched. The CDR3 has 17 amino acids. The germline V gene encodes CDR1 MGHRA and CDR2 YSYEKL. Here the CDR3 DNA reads TGCGCCAGCAGCCAGCTACTATCAGGGGGCCTCAATTCACCCCTCCACTTT. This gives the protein CASSQLLSGGLNSPLHF.

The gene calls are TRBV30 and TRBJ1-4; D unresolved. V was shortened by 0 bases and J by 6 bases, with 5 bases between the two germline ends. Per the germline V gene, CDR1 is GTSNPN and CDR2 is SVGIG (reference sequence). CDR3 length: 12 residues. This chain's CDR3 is CAWSVQYEKLFF. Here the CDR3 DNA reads TGTGCCTGGAGTGTACAGTATGAAAAACTGTTTTTT.

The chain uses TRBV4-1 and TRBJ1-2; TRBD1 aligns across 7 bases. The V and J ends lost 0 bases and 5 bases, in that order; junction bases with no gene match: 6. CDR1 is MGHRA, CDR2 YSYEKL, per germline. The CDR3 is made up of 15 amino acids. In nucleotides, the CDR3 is TGCGCCAGCAGCCAAGAAATGGGACAGAGATATGGCTACACCTTC. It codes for CASSQEMGQRYGYTF.

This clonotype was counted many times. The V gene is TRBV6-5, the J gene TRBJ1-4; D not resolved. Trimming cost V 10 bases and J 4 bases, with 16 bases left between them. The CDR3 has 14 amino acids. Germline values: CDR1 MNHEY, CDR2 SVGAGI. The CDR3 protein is CATRRASGNEKLFF. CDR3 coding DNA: TGTGCCACAAGAAGGGCCTCCGGTAATGAAAAACTGTTTTTT.

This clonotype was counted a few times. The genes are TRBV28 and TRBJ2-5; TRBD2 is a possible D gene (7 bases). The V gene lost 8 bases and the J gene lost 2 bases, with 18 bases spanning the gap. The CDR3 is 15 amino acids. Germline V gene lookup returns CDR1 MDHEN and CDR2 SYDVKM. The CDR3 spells CASQRGGGGQETQYF. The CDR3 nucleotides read TGTGCCAGCCAAAGGGGGGGAGGAGGTCAAGAGACCCAGTACTTC.

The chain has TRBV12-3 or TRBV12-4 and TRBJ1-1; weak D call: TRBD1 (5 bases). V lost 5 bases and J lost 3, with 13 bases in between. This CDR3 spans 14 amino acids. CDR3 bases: TGTGCCAGCAGTGGTCAGGGTTGGTACACTGAAGCTTTCTTT. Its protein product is CASSGQGWYTEAFF.

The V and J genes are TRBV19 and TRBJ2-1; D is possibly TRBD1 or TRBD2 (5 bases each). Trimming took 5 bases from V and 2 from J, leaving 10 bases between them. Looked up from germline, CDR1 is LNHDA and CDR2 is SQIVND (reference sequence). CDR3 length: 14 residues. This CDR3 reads CASSWDGAYNEQFF. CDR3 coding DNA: TGTGCCAGTAGTTGGGACGGAGCCTACAATGAGCAGTTCTTC. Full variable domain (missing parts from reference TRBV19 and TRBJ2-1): DGGITQSPKYLFRKEGQNVTLSCEQNLNHDAMYWYRQDPGQGLRLIYYSQIVNDFQKGDIAEGYSVSREKKESFPLTVTSAQKNPTAFYLCASSWDGAYNEQFFGPGTRLTVL.

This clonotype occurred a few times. CDR3 residues: CATSRDRKPTGNYF. The CDR3, as DNA: TGTGCCACCAGCAGAGATCGGAAACCGACGGGTAATTACTTC. V usage is TRBV15 and J usage is TRBJ2-4; no firm D call. Between the trimmed V and J ends, which lost 0 bases and 16 bases, there was a span of 19 bases. Germline loops: CDR1 LNHNV, CDR2 YYDKDF (reference sequence). The CDR3 runs to 14 residues.

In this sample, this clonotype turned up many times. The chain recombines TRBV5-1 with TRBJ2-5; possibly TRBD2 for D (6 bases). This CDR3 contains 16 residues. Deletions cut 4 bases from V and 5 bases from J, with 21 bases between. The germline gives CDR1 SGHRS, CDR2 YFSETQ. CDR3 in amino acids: CASSPEAGHVGETQYF. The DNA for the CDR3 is TGCGCCAGCAGCCCGGAAGCGGGCCATGTGGGGGAGACCCAGTACTTC.

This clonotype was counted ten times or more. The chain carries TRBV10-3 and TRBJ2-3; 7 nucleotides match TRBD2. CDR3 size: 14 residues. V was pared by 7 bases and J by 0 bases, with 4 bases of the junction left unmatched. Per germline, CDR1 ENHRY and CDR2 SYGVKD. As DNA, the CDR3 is TGTGCCATCAATCGGCGGGGGAGCACAGATACGCAGTATTTT. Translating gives CAINRRGSTDTQYF.

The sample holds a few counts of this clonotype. This CDR3 reads CASSARGRAQETQYF. The CDR3 region has the DNA TGTGCCAGCAGCGCTAGGGGACGCGCGCAAGAGACCCAGTACTTC. The gene calls are TRBV7-3 and TRBJ2-5; D is possibly TRBD1 or TRBD2 (5 bases each). The length of the CDR3 is 15 residues. The V and J ends lost 5 bases and 2 bases respectively, with 15 bases between them. Germline CDR1 reads SGHTA; CDR2 reads FQGTGA.